This T cell receptor (beta chain) appears in the sequencing data of a study of cytomegalovirus exposure and HLA in healthy donors. V was clipped by 3 bases and J by 2 bases, with 19 bases between them. This CDR3 spans 17 amino acids. The germline CDR1 and CDR2 sequences are MGHRA and YSYEKL. In the PCR, 60 Vbeta and 13 Jbeta primers were used. The protocol was immunoSEQ multiplex PCR, while the TCRdb copy is restricted to in-frame clones and leaves out a portion. This table holds 150,000 or so clones, around 76% found once. The sequence was obtained from a female donor in good health and CMV-seronegative. The rearrangement uses TRBV4-1 and TRBJ1-1, with D perhaps TRBD1 (5 bases). Source material: PBMCs. CDR3 residues: CASSHPGGMGINTEAFF. The CDR3 region has the DNA TGCGCCAGCAGCCACCCGGGGGGGATGGGGATTAACACTGAAGCTTTCTTT.